The clone carrying this T cell receptor beta chain was observed a single time. The CDR3 extends over 16 amino acids. CDR1 and CDR2 (germline): LGHDT, YNNKEL (reference sequence). The V end was cut by 4 bases, the J end by 1 base, with 14 bases between. The data were obtained in a study of blood T cell repertoires in COVID-19. Overall study: The samples span acute and convalescent COVID-19 from the United States, Italy and Spain.

The protocol was immunoSEQ multiplex PCR, while the TCRdb copy is restricted to in-frame clones and leaves out a portion. The sample lists roughly 57,000 clones, 90% seen once, with 3% to 3.5% in the top ten. This sequence was found in a human donor in a cohort sampled during active COVID-19. V and J are TRBV3-1 (or the pseudogene TRBV3-2) and TRBJ2-1; D perhaps matches TRBD2 (5 bases). The sequenced material came from peripheral blood. The CDR3 protein is CASSRFEGVSYNEQFF. The CDR3 region has the DNA TGTGCCAGCAGCCGGTTCGAGGGAGTATCCTACAATGAGCAGTTCTTC.